This TCR beta chain originates from a study of cytomegalovirus exposure and HLA in healthy donors. The CDR3 sequence is 12 residues long. V lost 3 bases, J lost 5 bases, and 8 bases lay in between. Germline V lookup: CDR1 WNHNN, CDR2 SYGVQD (reference sequence). Researchers ran the PCR with 60 Vbeta and 13 Jbeta primers. TCRdb's table, derived via immunoSEQ multiplex PCR, lists solely in-frame clones and lacks some. The repertoire holds around 190,000 clones, with about 80% as singletons. The chain carries TRBV10-1 and TRBJ2-7; D ambiguous. Source material: PBMCs. This receptor was identified in a woman aged 25 to 45 in good health and CMV-seronegative. CDR3 DNA: TGCGCCAGCAGTGACGGTTTCAACGAGCAGTACTTC. Protein product: CASSDGFNEQYF.